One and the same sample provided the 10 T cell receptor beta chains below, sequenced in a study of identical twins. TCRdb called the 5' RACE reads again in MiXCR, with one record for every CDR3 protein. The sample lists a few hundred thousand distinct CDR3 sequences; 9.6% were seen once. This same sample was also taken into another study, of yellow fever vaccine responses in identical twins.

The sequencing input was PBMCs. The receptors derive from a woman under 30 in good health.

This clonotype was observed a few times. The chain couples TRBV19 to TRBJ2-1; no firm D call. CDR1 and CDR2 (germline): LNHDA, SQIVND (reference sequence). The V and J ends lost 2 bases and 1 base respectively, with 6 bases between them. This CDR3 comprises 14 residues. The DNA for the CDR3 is TGTGCCAGTAGTATACGGCAGTCCTACAATGAGCAGTTCTTC. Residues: CASSIRQSYNEQFF.

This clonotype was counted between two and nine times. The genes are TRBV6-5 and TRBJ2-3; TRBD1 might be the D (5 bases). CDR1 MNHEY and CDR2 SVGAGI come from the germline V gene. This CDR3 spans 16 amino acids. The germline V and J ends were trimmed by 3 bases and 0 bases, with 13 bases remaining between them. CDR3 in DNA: TGTGCCAGCAGTTATCGGTTCCCAGGGAGCACAGATACGCAGTATTTT. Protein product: CASSYRFPGSTDTQYF.

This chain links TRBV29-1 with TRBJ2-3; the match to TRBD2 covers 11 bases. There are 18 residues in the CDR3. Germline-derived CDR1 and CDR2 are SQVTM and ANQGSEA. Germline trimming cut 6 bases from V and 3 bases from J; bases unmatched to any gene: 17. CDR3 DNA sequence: TGCAGCGTCGAGATGGGGACTAGCGGTGGAGGCCCTACAGATACGCAGTATTTT. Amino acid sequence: CSVEMGTSGGGPTDTQYF.

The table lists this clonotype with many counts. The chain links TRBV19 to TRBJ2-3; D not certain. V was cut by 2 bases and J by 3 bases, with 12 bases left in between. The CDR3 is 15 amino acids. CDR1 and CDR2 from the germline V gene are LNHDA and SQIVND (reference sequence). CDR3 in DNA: TGTGCCAGTAGTATAAGCGCGCAGTCAACAGATACGCAGTATTTT. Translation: CASSISAQSTDTQYF.

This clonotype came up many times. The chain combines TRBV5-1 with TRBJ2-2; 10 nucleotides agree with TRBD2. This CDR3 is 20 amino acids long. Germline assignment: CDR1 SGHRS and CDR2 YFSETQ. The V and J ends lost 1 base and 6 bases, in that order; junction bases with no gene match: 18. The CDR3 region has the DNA TGCGCCAGCAGCTTGAGGCCAACTTCGGAGCGGGGGGGCGTGTCCGGGGAGCTGTTTTTT. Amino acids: CASSLRPTSERGGVSGELFF.

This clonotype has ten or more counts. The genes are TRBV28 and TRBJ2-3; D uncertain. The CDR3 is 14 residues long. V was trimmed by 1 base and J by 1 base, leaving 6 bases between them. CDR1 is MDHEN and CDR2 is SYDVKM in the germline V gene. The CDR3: CASSLSTGTDTQYF. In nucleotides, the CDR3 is TGTGCCAGCAGTTTATCAACAGGCACAGATACGCAGTATTTT.

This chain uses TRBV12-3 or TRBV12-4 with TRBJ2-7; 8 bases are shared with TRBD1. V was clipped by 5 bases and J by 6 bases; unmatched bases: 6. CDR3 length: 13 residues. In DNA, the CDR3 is TGTGCCAGCAGTCCACCCGACAGGGGCGAGCAGTACTTC. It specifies CASSPPDRGEQYF.

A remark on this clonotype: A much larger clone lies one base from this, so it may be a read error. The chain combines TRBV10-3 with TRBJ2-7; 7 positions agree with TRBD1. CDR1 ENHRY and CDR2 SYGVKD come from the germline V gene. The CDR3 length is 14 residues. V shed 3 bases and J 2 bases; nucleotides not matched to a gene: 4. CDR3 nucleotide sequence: TGTGCCATCAGTGACAGGGACAGTACCTACGAGCAGTACTTC. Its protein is CAISDRDSTYEQYF.

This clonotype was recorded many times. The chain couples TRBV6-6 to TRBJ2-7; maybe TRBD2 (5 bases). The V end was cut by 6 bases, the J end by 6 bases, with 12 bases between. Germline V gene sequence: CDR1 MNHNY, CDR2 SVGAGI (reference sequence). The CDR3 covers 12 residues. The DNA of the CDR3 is TGTGCCAGCAGATCCGTCGGAGGCGAGCAGTACTTC. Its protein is CASRSVGGEQYF.

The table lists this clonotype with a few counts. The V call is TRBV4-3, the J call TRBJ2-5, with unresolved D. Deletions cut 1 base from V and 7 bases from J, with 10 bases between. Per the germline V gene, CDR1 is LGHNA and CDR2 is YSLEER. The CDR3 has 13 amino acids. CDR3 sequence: CASSQGLTGTQYF. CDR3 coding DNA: TGCGCCAGCAGCCAAGGGTTAACGGGGACCCAGTACTTC.